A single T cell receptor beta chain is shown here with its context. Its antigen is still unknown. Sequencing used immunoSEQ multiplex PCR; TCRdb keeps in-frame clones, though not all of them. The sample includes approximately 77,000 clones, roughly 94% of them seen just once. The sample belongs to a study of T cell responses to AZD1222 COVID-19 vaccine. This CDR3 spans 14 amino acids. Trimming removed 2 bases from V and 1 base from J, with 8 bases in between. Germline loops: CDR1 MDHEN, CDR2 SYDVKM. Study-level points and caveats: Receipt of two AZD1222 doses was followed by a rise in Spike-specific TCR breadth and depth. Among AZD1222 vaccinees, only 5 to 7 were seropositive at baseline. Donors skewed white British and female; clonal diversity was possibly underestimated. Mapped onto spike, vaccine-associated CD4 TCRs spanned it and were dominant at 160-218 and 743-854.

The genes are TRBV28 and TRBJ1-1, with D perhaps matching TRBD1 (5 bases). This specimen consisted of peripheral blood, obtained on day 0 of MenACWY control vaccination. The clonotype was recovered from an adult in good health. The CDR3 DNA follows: TGTGCCAGCAGTTTACAGGGAACGAACACTGAAGCTTTCTTT. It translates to CASSLQGTNTEAFF.